A single sample gave rise to the 32 T cell receptor beta chains below, sequenced in a study of blood T cell repertoires in COVID-19. Some clones are missing from TCRdb's copy, which holds only in-frame ones; the method was immunoSEQ multiplex PCR. Of 120,000 or so clones listed, around four fifths are singletons. Sequencing was performed on peripheral blood. Source of these receptors: a human donor in a cohort sampled during active COVID-19.

V and J are TRBV5-4 and TRBJ2-7, with TRBD1 matching 11 bases. The V and J ends lost 3 bases and 7 bases, in that order; junction bases with no gene match: 0. The CDR3 contains 12 residues. Germline V gives CDR1 SGHNT, CDR2 YYREEE (reference sequence). The CDR3 coding sequence is TGTGCCAGCAGCTGGGACAGGGGGGAGCAGTACTTC. This encodes CASSWDRGEQYF.

J is TRBJ2-7 and V is TRBV6-1, with TRBD1 matching 10 bases. Trimming took 1 base from V and 3 from J; bases not matched to a gene: 9. Germline loops: CDR1 MNHNS, CDR2 SASEGT. The CDR3 loop spans 17 amino acids. CDR3 nucleotide sequence: TGTGCCAGCAGTGAAGACCTCCGGGACAGGGGAGTCTACGAGCAGTACTTC. It is translated as CASSEDLRDRGVYEQYF.

The chain carries TRBV28 and TRBJ1-1; 8 nucleotides line up with TRBD1. This CDR3 region has 14 residues. The germline gives CDR1 MDHEN, CDR2 SYDVKM. V lost 7 bases, J lost 7 bases, and 11 bases stayed unmatched. CDR3 protein: CASNPAGGRGEAFF. DNA for the CDR3: TGTGCCAGCAACCCGGCAGGGGGCCGAGGTGAAGCTTTCTTT.

This clone was found once. The chain carries TRBV3-1 (or the pseudogene TRBV3-2) and TRBJ1-1; 9 positions match TRBD1. Germline lookup yields CDR1 LGHDT and CDR2 YNNKEL (reference sequence). The V and J ends lost 6 bases and 4 bases, in that order; junction bases with no gene match: 3. This CDR3 is 13 amino acids long. The CDR3 DNA reads TGTGCCAGCAGTCAACAGGGGGCCACTGAAGCTTTCTTT. It translates to CASSQQGATEAFF.

The chain combines TRBV15 with TRBJ1-1, with D perhaps TRBD1 (5 bases). The CDR3 length is 15 residues. V gave up 0 bases and J gave up 11 bases, with 19 bases separating them. Looked up from germline, CDR1 is LNHNV and CDR2 is YYDKDF (reference sequence). CDR3 region: CATSRDGTRGPRAFF. CDR3 DNA sequence: TGTGCCACCAGCAGAGATGGGACGCGGGGCCCTCGCGCTTTCTTT.

The chain uses TRBV28 and TRBJ1-6, with TRBD1 matching 7 bases. Unmatched junction bases numbered 5, after V lost 8 bases and J lost 7 bases. The CDR3 consists of 13 residues. CDR1 is MDHEN and CDR2 is SYDVKM in the germline V gene. CDR3 DNA sequence: TGTGCCAGCCAGGGGGAGGTGAATTCACCCCTCCACTTT. It yields the protein CASQGEVNSPLHF.

This chain connects TRBV28 to TRBJ1-2; 12 bases are a match to TRBD1. V lost 6 bases and J lost 7; bases outside the gene matches: 15. The CDR3 sequence is 17 residues long. The germline CDR1 and CDR2 sequences are MDHEN and SYDVKM. The CDR3 reads CASRHLPGQGATLGYTF. The CDR3 coding sequence is TGTGCCAGCAGGCACCTACCGGGACAGGGGGCGACCCTTGGCTACACCTTC.

This chain uses TRBV7-2 with TRBJ2-3, with TRBD2 as a possible D gene (5 bases). This CDR3 spans 15 amino acids. Germline loops: CDR1 SGHTA, CDR2 FQGNSA. V was trimmed by 5 bases and J by 2 bases, leaving 14 bases between them. Here the CDR3 DNA reads TGTGCCAGCAGCCATACACGGGAAGTCACAGATACGCAGTATTTT. It specifies CASSHTREVTDTQYF.

The chain employs TRBV11-2 and TRBJ2-2, with 10 positions matching TRBD2. V gave up 0 bases and J gave up 1 base; unmatched junction bases: 8. Looked up from germline, CDR1 is SGHAT and CDR2 is FQNNGV. This CDR3 is 19 amino acids long. The CDR3 DNA reads as TGTGCCAGCAGCTTAGATAACCTAGCGGGAGTCGGGAACACCGGGGAGCTGTTTTTT. Protein: CASSLDNLAGVGNTGELFF.

This sequence joins TRBV6-2 or TRBV6-3 and TRBJ2-4; 10 bases are shared with TRBD2. This CDR3 contains 15 residues. Germline V gene data show CDR1 as MNHEY and CDR2 as SVGEGT. V lost 3 bases, J lost 7 bases, and 6 bases stayed unmatched. The CDR3: CASSYQSGGANIQYF. CDR3 in DNA: TGTGCCAGCAGTTATCAGAGCGGGGGGGCGAACATTCAGTACTTC.

The chain couples TRBV6-6 to TRBJ1-1, with 7 bases aligning to TRBD1. Looked up from germline, CDR1 is MNHNY and CDR2 is SVGAGI (reference sequence). Trimming took 0 bases from V and 5 from J; bases not matched to a gene: 3. The CDR3 spans 14 residues. In DNA form, the CDR3 reads TGTGCCAGCAGTTACTCAAGGGGGCAAACTGAAGCTTTCTTT. Translating it yields CASSYSRGQTEAFF.

V gene TRBV3-1 (or the pseudogene TRBV3-2) combines with J gene TRBJ2-1, with 9 bases that match TRBD1. Looked up from germline, CDR1 is LGHDT and CDR2 is YNNKEL (reference sequence). The CDR3 contains 15 residues. The V and J ends lost 3 bases and 6 bases, in that order; junction bases with no gene match: 6. CDR3 coding DNA: TGTGCCAGCAGCCACACGGGACAGGGAGGCAATGAGCAGTTCTTC. Its protein product is CASSHTGQGGNEQFF.

This sequence joins TRBV15 and TRBJ2-2, with D perhaps TRBD1 (7 bases). The CDR3 length is 15 residues. The V gene's germline CDR1 is LNHNV and CDR2 YYDKDF (reference sequence). V was pared by 5 bases and J by 0 bases, with 10 bases between. DNA of the CDR3: TGTGCCACCAGCGGAGGGACAGCGAACACCGGGGAGCTGTTTTTT. Translation gives CATSGGTANTGELFF.

A remark on this clone: At one of its ends the junction is not consistent with the germline gene, which may arise from a read error. This chain joins TRBV7-7 and TRBJ1-1, with D unclear. Looked up from germline, CDR1 is SSHAT and CDR2 is FNYEAQ (reference sequence). The CDR3 totals 13 residues. CDR3 bases: TGTGCTAGCAGCCTACAGATGAACACTGAAGCTTTCTTT. Translation: CASSLQMNTEAFF.

The chain has TRBV19 and TRBJ1-5; 9 positions agree with TRBD1. The CDR3 loop spans 14 amino acids. Losses at the gene ends were 5 bases for V and 9 bases for J; bases not matched to a gene: 8. Germline V gene data show CDR1 as LNHDA and CDR2 as SQIVND (reference sequence). CDR3 region: CASSPRQGDTPQHF. The CDR3 nucleotides read TGTGCCAGTAGTCCGAGACAGGGGGATACGCCCCAGCATTTT.

V gene TRBV7-6 combines with J gene TRBJ2-1; D is possibly TRBD1 (5 bases). Germline V lookup: CDR1 SGHVS, CDR2 FNYEAQ. Trimming shortened V by 4 bases and J by 7 bases, and 11 bases separated the two germline ends. The CDR3 has 13 residues. CDR3 residues: CASSSTQGNEQFF. For the CDR3, the DNA is TGTGCCAGCAGCTCGACGCAGGGAAATGAGCAGTTCTTC.

This clone has a single count. This chain links TRBV5-1 with TRBJ1-6; TRBD1 might be the D (5 bases). V lost 4 bases and J lost 6, with 8 bases in between. Germline V gene data show CDR1 as SGHRS and CDR2 as YFSETQ. The CDR3 spans 13 residues. The CDR3 reads CASSKGLNSPLHF. In DNA, the CDR3 is TGCGCCAGCAGCAAGGGACTTAATTCACCCCTCCACTTT.

The chain uses TRBV10-3 and TRBJ1-2; 7 bases line up with TRBD1. After removal of 3 bases from V and 4 bases from J, the junction contained 2 bases not matched to a gene. The CDR3 contains 13 residues. Germline assignment: CDR1 ENHRY and CDR2 SYGVKD. The CDR3 DNA sequence: TGTGCCATCAGTGACTCAGGGGGCTATGGCTACACCTTC. It specifies CAISDSGGYGYTF.

The rearrangement uses TRBV7-2 and TRBJ2-5; D gene ambiguous. This CDR3 is built from 15 residues. The V gene's germline CDR1 is SGHTA and CDR2 FQGNSA. The V end was cut by 1 base, the J end by 5 bases, with 14 bases between. In nucleotides, the CDR3 is TGTGCCAGCAGCTTAGATTACGGAGCGAGGGAGACCCAGTACTTC. Encoded protein: CASSLDYGARETQYF.

The rearrangement joins TRBV6-2 or TRBV6-3 to TRBJ1-1; D possibly corresponds to TRBD1 (6 bases). This CDR3 comprises 14 residues. Germline V CDR1 and CDR2: MNHEY, SVGEGT. The V gene lost 5 bases and the J gene lost 0 bases, with 10 bases spanning the gap. CDR3 protein: CASSTQGLNTEAFF. The CDR3 DNA sequence: TGTGCCAGCAGTACACAGGGCCTGAACACTGAAGCTTTCTTT.

The V and J genes are TRBV5-1 and TRBJ2-2, with D perhaps TRBD2 (6 bases). Trimming shortened V by 0 bases and J by 7 bases, and 10 bases separated the two germline ends. CDR1 is SGHRS, CDR2 YFSETQ, per germline. There are 14 residues in the CDR3. The CDR3 region has the DNA TGCGCCAGCAGCTTGGGTCCAGCGGGCGGGGAGCTGTTTTTT. Its protein is CASSLGPAGGELFF. The complete variable domain, with remaining parts taken from reference TRBV5-1 and TRBJ2-2, reads KAGVTQTPRYLIKTRGQQVTLSCSPISGHRSVSWYQQTPGQGLQFLFEYFSETQRNKGNFPGRFSGRQFSNSRSEMNVSTLELGDSALYLCASSLGPAGGELFFGEGSRLTVL.

The chain links TRBV2 to TRBJ2-3; the match to TRBD2 covers 7 bases. CDR1 SNHLY and CDR2 FYNNEI come from the germline V gene. This CDR3 comprises 17 residues. The junction had 11 bases not matched to a gene; V was cut back by 2 bases and J by 3 bases. As DNA, the CDR3 is TGTGCCAGCAGTGAAAGTGTTGGCGGGAGAGGGACAGATACGCAGTATTTT. Encoded protein: CASSESVGGRGTDTQYF.

The chain is built from TRBV4-3 and TRBJ2-7; maybe TRBD1 (6 bases). The length of the CDR3 is 15 residues. V lost 2 bases to trimming and J lost 5 bases, with 16 bases between them. CDR1 LGHNA and CDR2 YSLEER come from the germline V gene. Here the CDR3 DNA reads TGCGCCAGCAGCCAAACACCGGGACATTTCGACGAGCAGTACTTC. Translation gives CASSQTPGHFDEQYF.

This chain uses TRBV2 with TRBJ2-7; D possibly corresponds to TRBD2 (5 bases). Germline lookup yields CDR1 SNHLY and CDR2 FYNNEI. The CDR3 runs to 14 residues. V lost 6 bases to trimming and J lost 3 bases, with 15 bases between them. The CDR3 loop is CASSLDSLDYEQYF. The DNA for the CDR3 is TGTGCCAGCAGCTTGGACTCGCTAGACTACGAGCAGTACTTC.

The chain's CDR3 is CASSQGLVNEQFF. The DNA for the CDR3 is TGTGCCAGCAGCCAAGGACTTGTTAATGAGCAGTTCTTC. The rearrangement uses TRBV14 and TRBJ2-1; D remains unclear. Germline V lookup: CDR1 SGHDN, CDR2 FVKESK. CDR3 length equals 13 residues. V was trimmed by 1 base and J by 7 bases, leaving 8 bases between them.

The genes are TRBV3-1 (or the pseudogene TRBV3-2) and TRBJ2-1, with 7 bases aligning to TRBD2. The V gene end was trimmed by 1 base and the J gene end by 5 bases; junction bases not matched to a gene: 5. The CDR3 is made up of 15 amino acids. CDR1 is LGHDT and CDR2 is YNNKEL in the germline V gene (reference sequence). In DNA, the CDR3 is TGTGCCAGCAGCCAAGTGAGGGGAGGGCACAATGAGCAGTTCTTC. It yields the protein CASSQVRGGHNEQFF.

This chain connects TRBV9 to TRBJ2-2, with 10 bases lining up with TRBD1. The CDR3 loop spans 15 amino acids. Germline CDR1 reads SGDLS; CDR2 reads YYNGEE. V was pared by 0 bases and J by 5 bases, with 1 base of the junction left unmatched. The CDR3 region is CASSVGQGATGELFF. For the CDR3, the DNA is TGTGCCAGCAGCGTAGGACAGGGGGCGACCGGGGAGCTGTTTTTT.

The rearrangement links TRBV18 to TRBJ2-5, with TRBD1 matching 7 bases. The length of the CDR3 is 16 residues. Germline CDR1 reads KGHSH; CDR2 reads LQKENI. Trimming took 6 bases from V and 3 from J; bases not matched to a gene: 13. The CDR3 is CASSLQKMTGKETQYF. CDR3 DNA sequence: TGTGCCAGCTCCCTTCAAAAAATGACAGGGAAAGAGACCCAGTACTTC.

The V and J genes are TRBV9 and TRBJ2-5, with 7 bases matching TRBD2. With V trimmed by 3 bases and J by 4 bases, 3 bases remained unmatched. The CDR3 extends over 13 amino acids. Germline V CDR1 and CDR2: SGDLS, YYNGEE. The CDR3 nucleotides are TGTGCCAGCAGCGGCGGGAGTCGAGAGACCCAGTACTTC. Translation gives CASSGGSRETQYF.

The chain joins TRBV5-4 to TRBJ2-7; 13 bases match TRBD2. CDR1 SGHNT and CDR2 YYREEE come from the germline V gene (reference sequence). The CDR3 is 15 amino acids. With 4 bases clipped from V and 6 bases from J, the junction kept 7 bases outside the gene matches. CDR3 bases: TGTGCCAGCAGCCTCTGGACTAGCGGGAGTAGCGAGCAGTACTTC. Amino acids: CASSLWTSGSSEQYF.

The chain uses TRBV5-4 and TRBJ2-5; perhaps TRBD1 as D (6 bases). V dropped 2 bases and J dropped 3 bases, with 14 bases sitting between them. From germline, CDR1 is SGHNT and CDR2 YYREEE (reference sequence). The CDR3 extends over 15 amino acids. CDR3 in DNA: TGTGCCAGCAGCTTTCCCGGGACAAATAAAGAGACCCAGTACTTC. Amino acid sequence: CASSFPGTNKETQYF.

This clone showed up just a few times. This sample includes further DNA sequences coding for the same CDR3. The chain couples TRBV20-1 to TRBJ2-7, with D possibly being TRBD2 (5 bases). Germline-derived CDR1 and CDR2 are DFQATT and SNEGSKA (reference sequence). This CDR3 comprises 11 residues. V was pared by 6 bases and J by 4 bases, with 10 bases between. This CDR3 reads CSARRGYEQYF. CDR3 nucleotide sequence: TGCAGTGCCAGACGAGGGTACGAGCAGTACTTC.